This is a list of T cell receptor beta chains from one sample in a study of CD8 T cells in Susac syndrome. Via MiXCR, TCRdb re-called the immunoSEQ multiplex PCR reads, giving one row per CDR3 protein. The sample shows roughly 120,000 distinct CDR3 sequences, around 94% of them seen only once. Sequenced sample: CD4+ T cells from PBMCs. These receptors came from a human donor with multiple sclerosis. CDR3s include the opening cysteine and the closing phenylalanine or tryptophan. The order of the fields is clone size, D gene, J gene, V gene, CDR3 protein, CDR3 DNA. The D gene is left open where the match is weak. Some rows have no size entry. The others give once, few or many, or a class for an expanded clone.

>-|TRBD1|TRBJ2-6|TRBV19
CASKRGPGANVLTF
TGTGCCAGCAAGAGGGGGCCTGGGGCCAACGTCCTGACTTTC
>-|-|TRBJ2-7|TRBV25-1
CASSALYEQYF
TGTGCCAGCAGTGCCCTCTACGAGCAGTACTTC
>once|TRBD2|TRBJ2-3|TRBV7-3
CASSRWGLAATDTQYF
TGTGCCAGCAGCCGCTGGGGACTAGCGGCCACAGATACGCAGTATTTT
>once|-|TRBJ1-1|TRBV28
CATYGDLNTEAFF
TGTGCCACCTACGGGGATCTGAACACTGAAGCTTTCTTT
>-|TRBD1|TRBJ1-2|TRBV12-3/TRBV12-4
CASSPWTGGGYGYTF
TGTGCCAGCAGTCCCTGGACAGGGGGCGGCTATGGCTACACCTTC
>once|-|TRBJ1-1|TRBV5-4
CASSLTTGTEAFF
TGTGCCAGCAGCTTAACTACCGGGACAGAAGCTTTCTTT
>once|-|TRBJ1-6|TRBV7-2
CASSLARGTVNSPLHF
TGTGCCAGCAGCTTAGCGAGGGGGACGGTAAATTCACCCCTCCACTTT
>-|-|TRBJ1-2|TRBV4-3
CASSQGGGSVYGYTF
TGCGCCAGCAGCCAAGGTGGTGGATCAGTCTATGGCTACACCTTC
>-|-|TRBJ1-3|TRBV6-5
CASSPRGLSGNTIYF
TGTGCCAGCAGTCCGCGGGGTCTATCTGGAAACACCATATATTTT
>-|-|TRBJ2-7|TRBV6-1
CASSEVRSSDEQYF
TGTGCCAGCAGTGAAGTCCGGAGCTCCGACGAGCAGTACTTC
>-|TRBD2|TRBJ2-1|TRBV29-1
CSVAGRAHNEQFF
TGCAGCGTTGCGGGGAGGGCTCACAATGAGCAGTTCTTC
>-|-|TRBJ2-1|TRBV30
CAWSAGDNEQFF
TGTGCCTGGAGTGCAGGAGACAATGAGCAGTTCTTC
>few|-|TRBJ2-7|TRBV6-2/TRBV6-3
CASSLDSPYEQYF
TGTGCCAGCAGCCTCGACAGCCCCTACGAGCAGTACTTC
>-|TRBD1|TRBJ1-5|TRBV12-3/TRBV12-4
CASSTGDGNQPQHF
TGTGCCAGCAGCACAGGGGATGGCAATCAGCCCCAGCATTTT
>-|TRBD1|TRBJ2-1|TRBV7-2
CASSLELGRGKRNEQFF
TGTGCCAGCAGCTTAGAGCTGGGCAGGGGGAAGCGGAATGAGCAGTTCTTC
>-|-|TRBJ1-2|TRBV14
CASSQGAGIYGYTF
TGTGCCAGCAGCCAAGGGGCAGGCATCTATGGCTACACCTTC
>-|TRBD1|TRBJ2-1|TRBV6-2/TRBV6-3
CASSGTDRDNEQFF
TGTGCCAGCAGTGGGACGGACAGGGACAATGAGCAGTTCTTC
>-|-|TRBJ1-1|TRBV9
CASSVAQGLGTEAFF
TGTGCCAGCAGCGTAGCTCAGGGGTTAGGCACTGAAGCTTTCTTT
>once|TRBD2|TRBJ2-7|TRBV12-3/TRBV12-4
CASSPSSGTYEQYF
TGTGCCAGCAGTCCCTCTAGCGGGACCTACGAGCAGTACTTC
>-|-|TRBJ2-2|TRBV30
CAWSVWESGELFF
TGTGCCTGGAGTGTTTGGGAGAGCGGGGAGCTGTTTTTT
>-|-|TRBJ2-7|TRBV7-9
CASSLAGGAAHYEQYF
TGTGCCAGCAGCTTGGCCGGGGGAGCAGCGCACTACGAGCAGTACTTC
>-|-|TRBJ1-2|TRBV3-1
CASSQRSSAANYGYTF
TGTGCCAGCAGCCAAAGATCCTCTGCGGCTAACTATGGCTACACCTTC
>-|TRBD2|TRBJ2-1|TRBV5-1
CASSSGTSGRRNEQFF
TGCGCCAGCAGCTCGGGGACTAGCGGGAGGAGGAATGAGCAGTTCTTC
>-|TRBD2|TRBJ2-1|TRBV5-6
CASSISSGSYNEQFF
TGTGCCAGCAGCATCTCTAGCGGGAGCTACAATGAGCAGTTCTTC
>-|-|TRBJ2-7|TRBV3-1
CASSQPLRDTNRYEQYF
TGTGCCAGCAGCCAACCCCTCCGGGACACCAACCGCTACGAGCAGTACTTC
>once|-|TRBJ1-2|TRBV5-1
CASSLGRWGGYTF
TGCGCCAGCAGCTTGGGCAGGTGGGGCGGCTACACCTTC
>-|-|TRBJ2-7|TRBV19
CASSIMLAHRDNSYEQYF
TGTGCCAGTAGTATTATGTTAGCCCATCGGGACAACTCCTACGAGCAGTACTTC
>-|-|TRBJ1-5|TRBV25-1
CASSGRDQPQHF
TGTGCCAGCAGTGGACGCGATCAGCCCCAGCATTTT
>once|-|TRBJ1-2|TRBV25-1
CASSDPLYGYTF
TGTGCCAGCAGTGACCCCCTCTATGGCTACACCTTC
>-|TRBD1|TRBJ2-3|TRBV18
CASSLRDRGADTQYF
TGTGCCAGCTCACTCCGGGACAGGGGTGCAGATACGCAGTATTTT
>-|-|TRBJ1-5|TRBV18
CASSPLEGSLLPQHF
TGTGCCAGCTCCCCCCTGGAGGGGAGTTTACTGCCCCAGCATTTT
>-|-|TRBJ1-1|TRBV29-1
CSAAGWGMGGEAFF
TGCAGCGCTGCCGGGTGGGGGATGGGTGGTGAAGCTTTCTTT
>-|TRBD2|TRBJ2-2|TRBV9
CASSFSSGANTGELFF
TGTGCCAGCAGCTTCTCTAGCGGCGCGAACACCGGGGAGCTGTTTTTT
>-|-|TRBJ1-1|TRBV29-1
CSVVLGARRNTEAFF
TGCAGCGTTGTTTTAGGGGCAAGAAGGAACACTGAAGCTTTCTTT
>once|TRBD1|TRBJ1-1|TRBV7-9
CASSLVPGQGGAEAFF
TGTGCCAGCAGCTTAGTCCCAGGACAGGGAGGCGCTGAAGCTTTCTTT
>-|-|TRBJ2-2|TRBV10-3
CAILPASGRGELFF
TGTGCCATCCTTCCGGCATCCGGCAGGGGGGAGCTGTTTTTT
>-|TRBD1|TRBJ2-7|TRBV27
CASSGLQGAEYEQYF
TGTGCCAGCAGTGGGCTACAGGGGGCTGAGTACGAGCAGTACTTC
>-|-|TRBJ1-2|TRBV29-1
CSVEETGNGYTF
TGCAGCGTTGAAGAGACAGGAAATGGCTACACCTTC
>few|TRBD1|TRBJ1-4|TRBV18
CASSPGQGREKLFF
TGTGCCAGCTCCCCGGGACAGGGACGTGAAAAACTGTTTTTT
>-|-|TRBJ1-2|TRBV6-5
CASSYSRGRGPANYGYTF
TGTGCCAGCAGTTACTCGAGGGGGAGGGGTCCAGCTAACTATGGCTACACCTTC
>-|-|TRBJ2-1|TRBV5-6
CASSGGGTSNDEQFF
TGTGCCAGCAGCGGGGGGGGGACATCGAACGATGAGCAGTTCTTC
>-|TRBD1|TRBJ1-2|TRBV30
CVLDYTGVRAGYTF
TGTGTCCTTGATTACACAGGGGTCCGCGCAGGCTACACCTTC
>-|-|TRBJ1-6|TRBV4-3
CASSQDSPVGNSPLHF
TGCGCCAGCAGCCAAGATTCCCCAGTCGGTAATTCACCCCTCCACTTT